The T cell receptor (beta chain) under discussion was sequenced for a study of blood T cell repertoires in COVID-19. Study details: Both acute and convalescent COVID-19 samples were obtained from the United States, Italy and Spain. T cells, B-cell-depleted T cells, or PBMCs provided the cDNA or gDNA that served as material.

Germline V CDR1 and CDR2: MNHEY, SVGEGT. The CDR3 sequence is 15 residues long. Trimming stripped 3 bases from V and 8 bases from J, with 17 bases between. Seattle cases were enrolled at active infection and followed longitudinally. Original data processing: Amplification of reference gene primers was used by the study to estimate nucleated cell counts. Assay used: immunoSEQ multiplex PCR; TCRdb lists only in-frame clones, some missing. V and J calls and clone size come straight from that table; D and trimming were deduced from the DNA. The sample yields under 200,000 clones, 84% seen once. The clonotype originates from a woman older than 75 with COVID-19, enrolled during active disease. J is TRBJ2-1 and V is TRBV6-2 or TRBV6-3; D perhaps matches TRBD1 (5 bases). What was sequenced was peripheral blood. The CDR3 DNA follows: TGTGCCAGCAGTTATAAGGGGTGGGCCGTAGATGAGCAGTTCTTC. Translation: CASSYKGWAVDEQFF.